This T cell receptor beta chain came from a study of cytomegalovirus exposure and HLA in healthy donors. Germline CDR1 and CDR2: SGHTA and FQGNSA. J was trimmed by 9 bases and V by 1 base; bases with no gene match: 15. This CDR3 has 16 residues. In the PCR, 60 Vbeta and 13 Jbeta primers were used. Here immunoSEQ multiplex PCR was the method, and the copy in TCRdb shows in-frame clones only, minus some. The repertoire includes 250,000 to 350,000 clones, about four fifths of them detected once, and about 0.28% sits in the top ten. The sequenced sample was PBMCs. The chain couples TRBV7-2 to TRBJ2-7; 7 positions agree with TRBD2. This TCR derives from a girl aged 2 to 9 in good health and CMV-seronegative. The CDR3 coding sequence is TGTGCCAGCAGCTTAGAAAGTGCTAGCGGAGGATTCGGGCAGTACTTC. It translates to CASSLESASGGFGQYF.